The 29 T cell receptor beta chains given below trace back to one sample, sequenced in a study of blood T cell repertoires in COVID-19. Generated by immunoSEQ multiplex PCR, the TCRdb table keeps only in-frame clones and is missing some. The table includes about 190,000 clones, 82% detected once. Sequenced sample: peripheral blood. The receptor set was obtained from an older woman with COVID-19, enrolled during active disease.

The sample holds one count of this clone. The chain is built from TRBV7-6 and TRBJ2-7, with TRBD1 matching 7 bases. The CDR3 covers 16 residues. The germline V gene encodes CDR1 SGHVS and CDR2 FNYEAQ. V shed 3 bases, J shed 1 base, and the junction held 9 bases outside the gene matches. CDR3 bases: TGTGCCAGCAGCTTCCCCGACAGGGTTACGTCCTACGAGCAGTACTTC. The encoded protein is CASSFPDRVTSYEQYF.

The chain has TRBV15 and TRBJ1-5; 7 nucleotides agree with TRBD1. V dropped 1 base and J dropped 7; count of bases not matched to a gene: 10. This CDR3 has 16 residues. Germline CDR1 reads LNHNV; CDR2 reads YYDKDF (reference sequence). CDR3 sequence reads: CATSRVLTGRGQPQHF. The CDR3 nucleotides read TGTGCCACCAGCAGAGTACTGACAGGGCGTGGGCAGCCCCAGCATTTT.

This clone has only a few counts. CDR3 in DNA: TGTGCCAGCAGCTTAGAGTTTGCGGGCAGTGCCGGAGGAAACACCATATATTTT. It translates to CASSLEFAGSAGGNTIYF. V usage is TRBV11-2 and J usage is TRBJ1-3; D is unresolved. Germline CDR1 SGHAT, CDR2 FQNNGV. Trimming removed 0 bases at V and 4 bases at J, with 19 bases between. The CDR3 runs 18 residues.

The chain combines TRBV6-2 or TRBV6-3 with TRBJ2-3; TRBD2 matches 13 bases. CDR1 is MNHEY and CDR2 is SVGEGT in the germline V gene. This CDR3 comprises 18 residues. With 3 bases clipped from V and 0 bases from J, the junction kept 6 bases outside the gene matches. CDR3 DNA: TGTGCCAGCAGTTATACTAGCGGGAGGGTTAAGAGCACAGATACGCAGTATTTT. Translation: CASSYTSGRVKSTDTQYF.

The chain links TRBV19 to TRBJ1-2; D possibly corresponds to TRBD1 (5 bases). Trimming removed 2 bases from V and 2 bases from J, with 12 bases in between. CDR3 size: 15 residues. The V gene's germline CDR1 is LNHDA and CDR2 SQIVND (reference sequence). Written as DNA, the CDR3 is TGTGCCAGTAGTATAAGGGGCCCTCTGAACTATGGCTACACCTTC. Amino acid sequence: CASSIRGPLNYGYTF.

The chain joins TRBV6-2 or TRBV6-3 to TRBJ2-4; perhaps TRBD1 as D (5 bases). Germline loops: CDR1 MNHEY, CDR2 SVGEGT. The CDR3 is 14 amino acids. V lost 2 bases and J 2 bases, leaving 7 bases between the germline ends. CDR3 loop: CASSYKGTKNIQYF. CDR3 nucleotide sequence: TGTGCCAGCAGTTACAAGGGGACCAAAAACATTCAGTACTTC.

V gene TRBV29-1 combines with J gene TRBJ1-5; D might be TRBD1 (5 bases). CDR3 length equals 13 residues. Germline CDR1 SQVTM, CDR2 ANQGSEA. Trimming shortened V by 6 bases and J by 3 bases, and 12 bases separated the two germline ends. This CDR3 reads CSVAGLDNQPQHF. The DNA for the CDR3 is TGCAGCGTGGCAGGGTTGGACAATCAGCCCCAGCATTTT.

This clone was observed a handful of times. The chain couples TRBV24-1 to TRBJ2-5, with 10 bases that match TRBD2. Germline CDR1 is KGHDR and CDR2 is SFDVKD. After removal of 1 base from V and 5 bases from J, the junction contained 3 bases not matched to a gene. This CDR3 is 15 amino acids long. CDR3 sequence: CATSDFSGRRETQYF. The CDR3 bases are TGTGCCACCAGTGATTTTAGCGGGAGGAGGGAGACCCAGTACTTC.

This chain uses TRBV3-1 (or the pseudogene TRBV3-2) with TRBJ1-6; 7 bases align to TRBD1. Germline CDR1 LGHDT, CDR2 YNNKEL (reference sequence). Trimming removed 4 bases from V and 7 bases from J; junction bases left unmatched: 7. The CDR3 totals 15 residues. In nucleotides, the CDR3 is TGTGCCAGCAGCCCTCCGACAGGGCGGAATTCACCCCTCCACTTT. Its protein is CASSPPTGRNSPLHF.

This clone occurred a few times. The genes are TRBV4-3 and TRBJ2-1, with 10 bases identical to TRBD2. CDR1 and CDR2 (germline): LGHNA, YSLEER. Trimming took 2 bases from V and 7 from J; bases not matched to a gene: 5. The CDR3 sequence is 15 residues long. CDR3 nucleotides: TGCGCCAGCAGCCAACTAGCGGGAGCATCGAATGAGCAGTTCTTC. Translating gives CASSQLAGASNEQFF.

This chain joins TRBV6-5 and TRBJ2-1; D unclear. The V gene's germline CDR1 is MNHEY and CDR2 SVGAGI. The CDR3 has 14 amino acids. Between the trimmed V and J ends, which lost 4 bases and 3 bases, there was a span of 10 bases. The CDR3 sequence is CASSSRLVYNEQFF. The CDR3 DNA reads TGTGCCAGCAGTTCGAGACTTGTCTACAATGAGCAGTTCTTC.

This chain links TRBV7-2 with TRBJ2-5, with D perhaps matching TRBD2 (5 bases). The V gene's germline CDR1 is SGHTA and CDR2 FQGNSA. This CDR3 has 14 amino acids. Trimming took off 2 bases at V and 2 bases at J, with 9 bases between the two ends. Here the CDR3 reads CASSLSPGQETQYF. CDR3 DNA sequence: TGTGCCAGCAGCTTATCCCCGGGACAAGAGACCCAGTACTTC. Drawing the rest from reference TRBV7-2 and TRBJ2-5, the complete variable domain is GAGVSQSPSNKVTEKGKDVELRCDPISGHTALYWYRQSLGQGLEFLIYFQGNSAPDKSGLPSDRFSAERTGGSVSTLTIQRTQQEDSAVYLCASSLSPGQETQYFGPGTRLLVL.

This clone was counted a few times. This rearrangement joins TRBV19 to TRBJ2-2, with TRBD1 as a possible D gene (5 bases). CDR1 is LNHDA and CDR2 is SQIVND in the germline V gene (reference sequence). V was trimmed by 8 bases and J by 5 bases, leaving 18 bases between them. This CDR3 spans 15 amino acids. Here the CDR3 reads CASAIRARRTGELFF. CDR3 sequence (DNA): TGTGCCAGTGCCATCAGGGCGCGTCGGACCGGGGAGCTGTTTTTT. Drawing the rest from reference TRBV19 and TRBJ2-2, the complete variable domain is DGGITQSPKYLFRKEGQNVTLSCEQNLNHDAMYWYRQDPGQGLRLIYYSQIVNDFQKGDIAEGYSVSREKKESFPLTVTSAQKNPTAFYLCASAIRARRTGELFFGEGSRLTVL.

This sequence joins TRBV9 and TRBJ2-5, with 8 bases fitting TRBD2. Germline trimming cut 2 bases from V and 1 base from J; bases unmatched to any gene: 4. In germline, CDR1 is SGDLS, CDR2 YYNGEE. This CDR3 has 15 amino acids. The CDR3 loop reads CASSVGTRSQETQYF. The CDR3 DNA is TGTGCCAGCAGCGTCGGGACTAGGTCCCAAGAGACCCAGTACTTC.

This clone has just a few counts. The chain has TRBV15 and TRBJ2-1; D possibly corresponds to TRBD1 (5 bases). CDR1 and CDR2 (germline): LNHNV, YYDKDF (reference sequence). This CDR3 is built from 17 residues. The V end lost 0 bases, the J end lost 3 bases, and 15 bases lay between the germline ends. The CDR3 bases are TGTGCCACCAGCAGAGAGACGACAGTTCTGCGCTACAATGAGCAGTTCTTC. Protein: CATSRETTVLRYNEQFF.

The J gene is TRBJ1-2, the V gene TRBV15; D not resolved. In germline, CDR1 is LNHNV, CDR2 YYDKDF (reference sequence). V lost 3 bases and J lost 4, with 12 bases in between. The CDR3 extends over 14 amino acids. DNA of the CDR3: TGTGCCACCAGCAGCGGAGGCAGCTCCTATGGCTACACCTTC. Translation gives CATSSGGSSYGYTF.

V usage is TRBV5-5 and J usage is TRBJ2-1, with 9 bases identical to TRBD2. CDR1 is SGHKS, CDR2 YYEKEE, per germline (reference sequence). This CDR3 spans 16 amino acids. The ends lost 0 bases at V and 3 bases at J; junction bases unmatched: 4. The CDR3 DNA is TGTGCCAGCAGCTTGGGAGCTAGCGGGATCTACAATGAGCAGTTCTTC. Protein sequence: CASSLGASGIYNEQFF.

This chain joins TRBV5-1 and TRBJ2-3, with D perhaps matching TRBD2 (6 bases). Germline CDR1 and CDR2: SGHRS and YFSETQ. With 2 bases removed from V and 0 bases from J, the gap between germline ends came to 7 bases. The CDR3 has 14 residues. CDR3 amino acids: CASSFGTSTDTQYF. The CDR3 DNA reads TGCGCCAGCAGCTTCGGGACTAGCACAGATACGCAGTATTTT.

CDR3 in DNA: TGTGCCACCAGCAGAGGGACAGGGGTCATGAACACTGAAGCTTTCTTT. Its protein product is CATSRGTGVMNTEAFF. This chain joins TRBV15 and TRBJ1-1; 9 nucleotides line up with TRBD1. Looked up from germline, CDR1 is LNHNV and CDR2 is YYDKDF (reference sequence). V lost 1 base and J lost 0; bases outside the gene matches: 3. The CDR3 covers 16 residues.

V is TRBV7-9 and J is TRBJ2-7; D is undetermined. CDR3 size: 13 residues. Trimming took off 3 bases at V and 2 bases at J, with 8 bases between the two ends. Germline CDR1 reads SEHNR; CDR2 reads FQNEAQ (reference sequence). The CDR3 region has the DNA TGTGCCAGCAGCTTTGGAGTTACCTACGAGCAGTACTTC. It specifies CASSFGVTYEQYF.

V usage is TRBV6-1 and J usage is TRBJ2-1; D is possibly TRBD1 (5 bases). Trimming removed 2 bases from V and 8 bases from J, with 10 bases in between. The CDR3 length is 13 residues. CDR1 and CDR2 from the germline V gene are MNHNS and SASEGT. This CDR3 reads CASSEQGRDEQFF. Written as DNA, the CDR3 is TGTGCCAGCAGTGAACAGGGTCGGGATGAGCAGTTCTTC.

The CDR3 region has the DNA TGTGCCAGTAGTAACCTAGCGGATAGCTCCTACGAGCAGTACTTC. It yields the protein CASSNLADSSYEQYF. The chain combines TRBV19 with TRBJ2-7; TRBD2 aligns across 7 bases. The V segment lost 4 bases and the J segment 0 bases; nucleotides outside the gene matches: 6. The CDR3 contains 15 residues. Germline V gene sequence: CDR1 LNHDA, CDR2 SQIVND (reference sequence).

This clone was seen only once. This chain joins TRBV30 and TRBJ2-7; perhaps TRBD2 as D (8 bases). The germline V gene has CDR1 GTSNPN and CDR2 SVGIG (reference sequence). This CDR3 region has 17 residues. Trimming cost V 6 bases and J 5 bases, with 29 bases left between them. The CDR3 is CACQPGTAGTRANEQYF. Written as DNA, the CDR3 is TGTGCCTGCCAACCTGGGACAGCCGGGACTAGAGCCAACGAGCAGTACTTC.

This clone was recorded only once. The chain couples TRBV7-8 to TRBJ2-7, with D uncertain. Germline V gene data show CDR1 as SGHVS and CDR2 as FQNEAQ. The CDR3 spans 14 residues. V shed 3 bases and J shed 2 bases, with 11 bases lying between them. The CDR3 is CASSLVIVPYEQYF. Written as DNA, the CDR3 is TGTGCCAGCAGCTTGGTCATAGTACCCTACGAGCAGTACTTC.

The chain uses TRBV9 and TRBJ1-1; no reliable D call. The germline V gene has CDR1 SGDLS and CDR2 YYNGEE. The ends were cut back, 2 bases at V and 1 base at J, with 9 bases in the middle. CDR3 length: 14 residues. The CDR3 region has the DNA TGTGCCAGCAGCGTCTTGGAGAGGAACACTGAAGCTTTCTTT. It encodes CASSVLERNTEAFF. The full variable domain, rest sourced from reference TRBV9 and TRBJ1-1, is DSGVTQTPKHLITATGQRVTLRCSPRSGDLSVYWYQQSLDQGLQFLIQYYNGEERAKGNILERFSAQQFPDLHSELNLSSLELGDSALYFCASSVLERNTEAFFGQGTRLTVV.

V is TRBV5-1 and J is TRBJ1-1; 10 positions agree with TRBD1. CDR1 is SGHRS, CDR2 YFSETQ, per germline. The V gene end was trimmed by 3 bases and the J gene end by 4 bases; junction bases not matched to a gene: 12. The CDR3 spans 17 residues. This CDR3 is CASSSPGGTGDGTEAFF. CDR3 coding DNA: TGCGCCAGCAGCTCCCCAGGTGGGACAGGGGATGGCACTGAAGCTTTCTTT.

This chain uses TRBV7-2 with TRBJ2-5, with a possible D match to TRBD1 (6 bases). Germline V gene sequence: CDR1 SGHTA, CDR2 FQGNSA. The CDR3 contains 14 residues. Trimming took 7 bases from V and 1 from J, leaving 13 bases between them. Here the CDR3 DNA reads TGTGCCAGCAACCAACAGGGTCCCCAAGAGACCCAGTACTTC. Translation: CASNQQGPQETQYF.

The CDR3: CASSSGASGRATYEQYF. The CDR3, as DNA: TGCGCCAGCAGCTCGGGGGCTAGCGGGAGGGCAACCTACGAGCAGTACTTC. The rearrangement uses TRBV5-1 and TRBJ2-7; 12 positions match TRBD2. V gave up 3 bases and J gave up 2 bases; unmatched junction bases: 9. The CDR3 has 17 amino acids. Germline assignment: CDR1 SGHRS and CDR2 YFSETQ.

CDR3 nucleotides: TGTGCCAGTAGTCACAGGGAACTAGCCAAAAACATTCAGTACTTC. Encoded protein: CASSHRELAKNIQYF. This chain joins TRBV19 and TRBJ2-4; TRBD1 is a possible D gene (6 bases). This CDR3 has 15 residues. Germline values: CDR1 LNHDA, CDR2 SQIVND (reference sequence). Trimming took off 5 bases at V and 0 bases at J, with 11 bases between the two ends. The variable domain in full, completed from reference TRBV19 and TRBJ2-4, reads DGGITQSPKYLFRKEGQNVTLSCEQNLNHDAMYWYRQDPGQGLRLIYYSQIVNDFQKGDIAEGYSVSREKKESFPLTVTSAQKNPTAFYLCASSHRELAKNIQYFGAGTRLSVL.